These T cell receptor beta chains were read from a single sample in a study of Ad26.COV2.S vaccination and SARS-CoV-2 variants. Libraries were prepared by immunoSEQ multiplex PCR; TCRdb keeps only in-frame clonotypes and omits some of them. This sample has a few hundred thousand clones, with more than 75% found just once. Source: peripheral blood, taken in a trial of Ad26.COV2.S vaccine versus placebo. These receptor sequences come from a person between 18 and 60 years old who received the Ad26.COV2.S COVID-19 vaccine or a placebo. Both conserved end residues are part of each CDR3. A D gene is named only where the DNA matches it firmly. Some rows mark clone size as missing; the rest say once, few, many or name a class of expanded clone.

CASSSPARKNTDTQYF	TGTGCCAGCAGCTCCCCGGCGAGGAAGAACACAGATACGCAGTATTTT	NA	TRBJ2-3	TRBV7-8	NA
CASSLPGTSYEQYF	TGTGCCAGCAGTTTACCAGGAACCTCCTACGAGCAGTACTTC	NA	TRBJ2-7	TRBV28	NA
CASSFTGSSTDTQYF	TGCGCCAGCAGCTTTACAGGGTCTAGCACAGATACGCAGTATTTT	NA	TRBJ2-3	TRBV5-1	NA
CASSISVRLAGGFQETQYF	TGTGCCAGTAGTATTAGCGTGCGGCTGGCGGGGGGGTTCCAAGAGACCCAGTACTTC	TRBD2	TRBJ2-5	TRBV19	once
CASSLSRGSAYEQYF	TGTGCCAGCAGTTTATCAAGGGGTTCAGCCTACGAGCAGTACTTC	NA	TRBJ2-7	TRBV27	NA
CAISVRQPKRSGANVLTF	TGTGCCATCAGTGTGAGACAGCCTAAAAGGTCTGGGGCCAACGTCCTGACTTTC	NA	TRBJ2-6	TRBV10-3	NA
CAWPPSGYQGTGLYNEQFF	TGTGCCTGGCCCCCTAGCGGTTACCAAGGGACAGGGCTGTACAATGAGCAGTTCTTC	TRBD1	TRBJ2-1	TRBV30	NA
CASSPGGDLTYEQYF	TGTGCCAGCTCACCAGGGGGCGACCTCACATACGAGCAGTACTTC	NA	TRBJ2-7	TRBV18	NA
CAWSPGVDSGNTIYF	TGTGCCTGGAGTCCGGGCGTAGACTCTGGAAACACCATATATTTT	NA	TRBJ1-3	TRBV30	NA
CATSDPLLGMADTQYF	TGTGCCACCAGTGATCCTCTTTTGGGGATGGCAGATACGCAGTATTTT	NA	TRBJ2-3	TRBV24-1	NA
CASSPGTANYEQYF	TGTGCCAGCAGCCCCGGGACTGCAAACTACGAGCAGTACTTC	NA	TRBJ2-7	TRBV7-9	NA
CASRRRGVHQPQHF	TGTGCCAGCAGGCGCAGGGGCGTCCATCAGCCCCAGCATTTT	NA	TRBJ1-5	TRBV2	NA
CASSWNSGGRYNEQFF	TGCGCCAGCAGCTGGAATTCGGGGGGTAGATACAATGAGCAGTTCTTC	TRBD2	TRBJ2-1	TRBV5-1	NA
CASSSPRKVDTQYF	TGTGCCAGCAGCTCTCCTCGGAAGGTAGATACGCAGTATTTT	NA	TRBJ2-3	TRBV11-1	NA
CASSPRAGVSGANVLTF	TGTGCCAGTAGTCCCCGAGCGGGGGTCTCTGGGGCCAACGTCCTGACTTTC	TRBD2	TRBJ2-6	TRBV19	NA
CASSLRGLNTGELFF	TGTGCCAGCAGCTTACGGGGGTTGAACACCGGGGAGCTGTTTTTT	NA	TRBJ2-2	TRBV7-9	NA
CASRATGAASYGYTF	TGTGCCAGCAGAGCGACAGGCGCGGCGAGCTATGGCTACACCTTC	NA	TRBJ1-2	TRBV2	NA
CASSLDRMNTEAFF	TGTGCCAGCAGCTTGGACAGGATGAACACTGAAGCTTTCTTT	TRBD1	TRBJ1-1	TRBV7-8	NA
CASSASGGPYEQYF	TGTGCCAGCAGCGCAAGCGGGGGGCCTTACGAGCAGTACTTC	TRBD2	TRBJ2-7	TRBV7-2	NA
CASSPLLGPGELFF	TGTGCCAGCTCACCACTCCTAGGGCCTGGGGAGCTGTTTTTT	NA	TRBJ2-2	TRBV18	NA
CASNHGIQGINQPQHF	TGTGCCAGCAACCACGGCATACAGGGCATCAATCAGCCCCAGCATTTT	NA	TRBJ1-5	TRBV3-1/TRBV3-2	NA
CASKGPNTGELFF	TGTGCCAGCAAAGGGCCTAACACCGGGGAGCTGTTTTTT	NA	TRBJ2-2	TRBV6-4	NA
CASSYGGWGDNSPLHF	TGTGCCAGCAGTTACGGAGGTTGGGGAGATAATTCACCCCTCCACTTT	NA	TRBJ1-6	TRBV6-2/TRBV6-3	NA
CASSLGPAGGHGELFF	TGCGCCAGCAGCTTGGGCCCAGCGGGGGGGCACGGGGAGCTGTTTTTT	TRBD2	TRBJ2-2	TRBV5-1	NA
CASSLVGGGASDEQYF	TGTGCCAGCAGCTTGGTCGGCGGGGGGGCGTCAGACGAGCAGTACTTC	TRBD2	TRBJ2-7	TRBV5-6	NA
CAWSVGSYSYEQYF	TGTGCCTGGAGTGTAGGCAGCTACTCCTACGAGCAGTACTTC	NA	TRBJ2-7	TRBV30	NA
CASSFGQGLNTGELFF	TGTGCCAGCAGCTTTGGACAGGGGCTAAACACCGGGGAGCTGTTTTTT	TRBD1	TRBJ2-2	TRBV7-9	NA
CASSLEGAYGYTF	TGTGCCAGCAGCCTGGAGGGGGCCTATGGCTACACCTTC	TRBD1	TRBJ1-2	TRBV7-6	NA
CASSLTGTVNEQFF	TGTGCCAGCAGCCTAACCGGGACAGTTAACGAGCAGTTCTTC	TRBD1	TRBJ2-1	TRBV7-2	NA
CASSWRYNQPQHF	TGTGCCAGCAGTTGGAGATACAATCAGCCCCAGCATTTT	NA	TRBJ1-5	TRBV12-3/TRBV12-4	NA
CASSYSPGNLDSPLHF	TGTGCCAGCAGTTACTCGCCGGGGAATTTGGATTCACCCCTCCACTTT	NA	TRBJ1-6	TRBV6-5	NA
CASSIQRDQEQYF	TGTGCCAGTAGTATTCAAAGGGACCAGGAGCAGTACTTC	NA	TRBJ2-7	TRBV19	NA
CASSSLRQDGYTF	TGTGCCAGCAGCTCACTAAGACAGGATGGCTACACCTTC	NA	TRBJ1-2	TRBV7-9	NA
CASSLADYGYTF	TGTGCCAGCAGTTTAGCCGACTATGGCTACACCTTC	NA	TRBJ1-2	TRBV28	NA
CASSLSAGPESNYGYTF	TGCGCCAGCAGCTTGTCGGCAGGGCCGGAGTCTAACTATGGCTACACCTTC	NA	TRBJ1-2	TRBV5-1	once
CASSGLGSDTQYF	TGTGCCAGTTCGGGACTAGGTTCAGATACGCAGTATTTT	TRBD2	TRBJ2-3	TRBV9	NA
CAWSSLFRSEAFF	TGTGCCTGGAGTTCCCTATTTCGCAGTGAAGCTTTCTTT	NA	TRBJ1-1	TRBV30	NA
CASSLLNRGETQYF	TGTGCCAGCAGCTTACTGAACCGGGGGGAGACCCAGTACTTC	NA	TRBJ2-5	TRBV7-3	NA
CASSASLTAAWTYEQYF	TGTGCCAGTAGCGCGTCCTTGACAGCGGCGTGGACTTACGAGCAGTACTTC	NA	TRBJ2-7	TRBV19	NA
CASIGGVPHEQYF	TGTGCCAGCATAGGCGGGGTTCCCCACGAGCAGTACTTC	NA	TRBJ2-7	TRBV11-1	once
CASSLGVPSSYNEQFF	TGTGCCAGCAGCTTGGGAGTCCCGAGCTCCTACAATGAGCAGTTCTTC	NA	TRBJ2-1	TRBV5-4	NA
CASSPLSGGHEQFF	TGTGCCAGCTCACCACTGTCTGGGGGCCATGAGCAGTTCTTC	NA	TRBJ2-1	TRBV18	NA
CASSLRVGEKLFF	TGTGCCAGCAGTTTAAGGGTCGGTGAAAAACTGTTTTTT	NA	TRBJ1-4	TRBV27	NA
CASSYSRDRGGRNEQFF	TGTGCCAGCAGTTACTCGAGGGACCGGGGGGGCCGCAATGAGCAGTTCTTC	TRBD2	TRBJ2-1	TRBV6-2/TRBV6-3	NA
CASAFLTGSPKETQYF	TGTGCCAGCGCCTTTCTAACAGGTTCCCCGAAAGAGACCCAGTACTTC	NA	TRBJ2-5	TRBV7-8	NA